What follows are 26 T cell receptor beta chains derived from one specimen sequenced in a study of neurological immune-mediated disorders. Time point denoted: longitudinal time-point 3. TCRdb recomputed calls from the 5' RACE reads with MiXCR, one row per CDR3 protein. The top ten hold about 3% of the sample, which has roughly 100,000 distinct CDR3 sequences, under 14% seen once. Sequenced: PBMCs. These receptors all come from a female donor with HTLV-1-associated myelopathy (HAM/TSP).

The sample holds many counts of this clonotype. The rearrangement uses TRBV5-1 and TRBJ2-7; 8 bases are shared with TRBD2. The CDR3 contains 12 residues. Trimming took 5 bases from V and 7 from J; bases not matched to a gene: 5. Germline CDR1 SGHRS, CDR2 YFSETQ. CDR3 coding DNA: TGCGCCAGCAGGCGGGGGGAGGCGGAGCAGTACTTC. Its translation is CASRRGEAEQYF.

This clonotype was counted a few times. This sequence joins TRBV10-3 and TRBJ2-1; a possible D gene is TRBD1 (6 bases). The CDR3 loop spans 15 amino acids. V dropped 6 bases and J dropped 7 bases, with 19 bases sitting between them. CDR1 and CDR2 (germline): ENHRY, SYGVKD. CDR3 DNA: TGTGCCATCAGCCTTAAATTACAGGGCCAGAATGAGCAGTTCTTC. Translating it yields CAISLKLQGQNEQFF.

The V gene is TRBV7-9, the J gene TRBJ1-1; D unresolved. Germline V gene lookup returns CDR1 SEHNR and CDR2 FQNEAQ (reference sequence). Trimming pared 5 bases from V and 4 bases from J, leaving 14 bases between. CDR3 length: 14 residues. The CDR3 spells CASSRGGDSTEAFF. The DNA of the CDR3 is TGTGCCAGCAGCCGCGGCGGGGATAGCACTGAAGCTTTCTTT.

This clonotype showed up many times. The chain combines TRBV5-1 with TRBJ1-2, with D possibly TRBD1 on 6 matching bases. The CDR3 consists of 16 residues. V shed 1 base and J shed 3 bases, with 16 bases lying between them. Germline loops: CDR1 SGHRS, CDR2 YFSETQ. In nucleotides, the CDR3 is TGCGCCAGCAGCTTGAGGACAGCCGACGGAGACTATGGCTACACCTTC. Its translation: CASSLRTADGDYGYTF.

This clonotype was seen many times. This chain uses TRBV20-1 with TRBJ2-1; possibly TRBD1 for D (7 bases). Trimming pared 6 bases from V and 3 bases from J, leaving 15 bases between. The germline V gene has CDR1 DFQATT and CDR2 SNEGSKA (reference sequence). This CDR3 spans 14 amino acids. The CDR3 loop reads CSAPNRGGYNEQFF. The CDR3 nucleotides read TGCAGTGCGCCGAACAGGGGAGGCTACAATGAGCAGTTCTTC.

The chain couples TRBV29-1 to TRBJ2-3, with TRBD1 matching over 10 bases. The CDR3 consists of 14 residues. CDR1 and CDR2 from the germline V gene are SQVTM and ANQGSEA. The J segment lost 4 bases and the V segment lost 6 bases, leaving 7 bases of the junction unmatched. This CDR3 is CSVGTGARSDTQYF. The CDR3, as DNA: TGCAGCGTGGGGACAGGGGCCAGATCAGATACGCAGTATTTT.

V and J are TRBV7-9 and TRBJ2-7; D unresolved. This CDR3 has 14 residues. V was clipped by 4 bases and J by 2 bases, with 12 bases between them. Germline-derived CDR1 and CDR2 are SEHNR and FQNEAQ (reference sequence). CDR3 amino acids: CASSSAGPAYEQYF. DNA of the CDR3: TGTGCCAGCAGCTCCGCCGGCCCTGCCTACGAGCAGTACTTC.

With regard to this clonotype: A much larger clone sits a single nucleotide away, making a read error possible. V and J are TRBV5-1 and TRBJ1-1; 7 nucleotides align to TRBD1. Trimming at V came to 2 bases and at J to 5 bases, leaving 12 bases not matched to a gene. The CDR3 is 16 residues long. Germline CDR1 reads SGHRS; CDR2 reads YFSETQ. The CDR3 nucleotides read TGCGCCAGCAGCTTCGGGTCGGGACAGTGTAAGACTGAAGCTTTCTTT. The encoded protein is CASSFGSGQCKTEAFF.

V is TRBV6-6 and J is TRBJ2-7; 7 bases are shared with TRBD1. Germline-derived CDR1 and CDR2 are MNHNY and SVGAGI (reference sequence). This CDR3 region has 15 residues. The junction had 15 bases not matched to a gene; V was cut back by 6 bases and J by 7 bases. This CDR3 is CASRGDTQGSWEQYF. CDR3 sequence (DNA): TGTGCCAGCAGGGGCGACACACAGGGGTCGTGGGAGCAGTACTTC.

This clonotype was seen ten or more times. This chain links TRBV7-2 with TRBJ2-5; D perhaps matches TRBD2 (7 bases). Looked up from germline, CDR1 is SGHTA and CDR2 is FQGNSA. The CDR3 totals 15 residues. V dropped 1 base and J dropped 4 bases, with 13 bases sitting between them. CDR3 residues: CASSLVGGGLETQYF. The DNA of the CDR3 is TGTGCCAGCAGCTTAGTAGGGGGGGGGCTAGAGACCCAGTACTTC.

This clonotype was seen repeatedly, ten times or more. The V call is TRBV7-9, the J call TRBJ1-2; D unclear. Germline CDR1 reads SEHNR; CDR2 reads FQNEAQ (reference sequence). The CDR3 totals 15 residues. The ends were cut back, 0 bases at V and 4 bases at J, with 12 bases in the middle. The CDR3 DNA follows: TGTGCCAGCAGCTTAGCGGAAGTGACCGGCTATGGCTACACCTTC. This encodes CASSLAEVTGYGYTF.

This clonotype was counted many times. This chain connects TRBV10-3 to TRBJ1-1; a weak D match, TRBD1 (6 bases). V was shortened by 2 bases and J by 5 bases, with 15 bases between the two germline ends. The germline V gene encodes CDR1 ENHRY and CDR2 SYGVKD. The CDR3 has 15 amino acids. The CDR3 DNA follows: TGTGCCATCAGTGAGACGCCGGGACAAGGGACTGAAGCTTTCTTT. Its protein is CAISETPGQGTEAFF.

In this sample, this clonotype turned up many times. This rearrangement joins TRBV7-8 to TRBJ2-1, with TRBD2 matching over 8 bases. Trimming at V came to 7 bases and at J to 1 base, leaving 9 bases not matched to a gene. Germline CDR1 reads SGHVS; CDR2 reads FQNEAQ. The CDR3 runs 16 residues. The CDR3 loop is CASNRLAGFSYNEQFF. For the CDR3, the DNA is TGTGCCAGCAATCGCCTAGCGGGTTTTTCCTACAATGAGCAGTTCTTC.

Many counts were recorded for this clonotype. The V gene is TRBV5-1, the J gene TRBJ2-6; D remains ambiguous. Germline V gives CDR1 SGHRS, CDR2 YFSETQ. The CDR3 spans 14 residues. The V end lost 1 base, the J end lost 4 bases, and 6 bases lay between the germline ends. In DNA, the CDR3 is TGCGCCAGCAGCTTGTCGCTCGGGGCCAACGTCCTGACTTTC. This encodes CASSLSLGANVLTF.

This clonotype was seen repeatedly, ten times or more. The gene calls are TRBV5-6 and TRBJ1-2; tentatively, D is TRBD1 (5 bases). The CDR3 sequence is 13 residues long. Germline V gene sequence: CDR1 SGHDT, CDR2 YYEEEE. The V end was cut by 0 bases, the J end by 4 bases, with 7 bases between. Here the CDR3 reads CASSLEGIYGYTF. The CDR3 bases are TGTGCCAGCAGCTTGGAGGGGATCTATGGCTACACCTTC. The full variable domain, its missing parts supplied by reference TRBV5-6 and TRBJ1-2, is DAGVTQSPTHLIKTRGQQVTLRCSPKSGHDTVSWYQQALGQGPQFIFQYYEEEERQRGNFPDRFSGHQFPNYSSELNVNALLLGDSALYLCASSLEGIYGYTFGSGTRLTVV.

This clonotype was recorded many times. V is TRBV2 and J is TRBJ1-4; D gene unclear. Trimming pared 6 bases from V and 7 bases from J, leaving 15 bases between. Germline V gives CDR1 SNHLY, CDR2 FYNNEI. This CDR3 is built from 14 residues. The DNA of the CDR3 is TGTGCCAGCAGCCCCCCCTCCGCCGTTGAAAAACTGTTTTTT. Its protein product is CASSPPSAVEKLFF.

Ten or more counts support this clonotype. The J gene is TRBJ1-1, the V gene TRBV29-1; 7 positions match TRBD1. Unmatched junction bases numbered 10, after V lost 5 bases and J lost 4 bases. The CDR3 extends over 14 amino acids. Per germline, CDR1 SQVTM and CDR2 ANQGSEA. The CDR3 sequence: CSVPTGAGSTEAFF. CDR3 DNA sequence: TGCAGCGTTCCAACAGGGGCGGGTAGCACTGAAGCTTTCTTT.

Ten or more counts support this clonotype. CDR3 in DNA: TGCGCCAGCAGCTTGGGGACCCAAAATACAGATACGCAGTATTTT. It translates to CASSLGTQNTDTQYF. This chain uses TRBV5-1 with TRBJ2-3; D remains ambiguous. Trimming shortened V by 0 bases and J by 3 bases, and 11 bases separated the two germline ends. The germline CDR1 and CDR2 sequences are SGHRS and YFSETQ. The length of the CDR3 is 15 residues.

This chain uses TRBV12-3 or TRBV12-4 with TRBJ1-5; perhaps TRBD1 as D (6 bases). CDR3 length equals 16 residues. V lost 7 bases and J lost 4, with 20 bases in between. As DNA, the CDR3 is TGTGCCAGCAATACTGCTGGGGGCCCGGGGAATCAGCCCCAGCATTTT. It specifies CASNTAGGPGNQPQHF.

The table lists this clonotype with many counts. The chain joins TRBV5-1 to TRBJ2-5, with D maybe TRBD1 (6 bases). The CDR3 is 14 residues long. Germline V gene lookup returns CDR1 SGHRS and CDR2 YFSETQ. The V end was cut by 4 bases, the J end by 5 bases, with 15 bases between. The CDR3 DNA reads as TGCGCCAGCAGCCCTCCAGGGGCTCGGGAGACCCAGTACTTC. It is translated as CASSPPGARETQYF. Using reference TRBV5-1 and TRBJ2-5 for the parts outside the CDR3, the full variable domain is KAGVTQTPRYLIKTRGQQVTLSCSPISGHRSVSWYQQTPGQGLQFLFEYFSETQRNKGNFPGRFSGRQFSNSRSEMNVSTLELGDSALYLCASSPPGARETQYFGPGTRLLVL.

This clonotype was found many times. The chain recombines TRBV5-6 with TRBJ2-3; no clear D gene. The V and J ends lost 4 bases and 6 bases respectively, with 18 bases between them. Germline V lookup: CDR1 SGHDT, CDR2 YYEEEE. This CDR3 contains 15 residues. CDR3 sequence reads: CASSGPRGPSDTQYF. DNA of the CDR3: TGTGCCAGCAGCGGACCAAGAGGACCCTCCGATACGCAGTATTTT.

This clonotype came up many times. This chain joins TRBV10-2 and TRBJ2-7; D is perhaps TRBD1 (6 bases). The germline V gene encodes CDR1 WSHSY and CDR2 SAAADI. The CDR3 spans 13 residues. V lost 7 bases and J lost 5, with 15 bases in between. CDR3 coding DNA: TGCGCCAGCACCCAGGGGATTCGGGACGAGCAGTACTTC. This gives the protein CASTQGIRDEQYF.

Many counts were recorded for this clonotype. This chain links TRBV7-7 with TRBJ2-7; tentative D call: TRBD2 (5 bases). V was pared by 5 bases and J by 6 bases, with 14 bases between. The CDR3 runs 13 residues. The germline V gene has CDR1 SSHAT and CDR2 FNYEAQ (reference sequence). CDR3 in amino acids: CASSAGVASEQYF. The CDR3 region has the DNA TGTGCCAGCAGCGCCGGGGTGGCGAGCGAGCAGTACTTC.

The chain carries TRBV5-1 and TRBJ2-7; D perhaps matches TRBD1 (6 bases). Per germline, CDR1 SGHRS and CDR2 YFSETQ. Trimming left V 4 bases short and J 8 bases short, with 19 bases between. The CDR3 spans 14 residues. CDR3 bases: TGCGCCAGCAGCAGACCGGACAGACCATACAAGCAGTACTTC. Its translation: CASSRPDRPYKQYF.

This clonotype was seen ten or more times. The chain is built from TRBV4-2 and TRBJ2-7, with TRBD1 matching over 9 bases. Looked up from germline, CDR1 is LGHNA and CDR2 is YNFKEQ. Trimming at V came to 1 base and at J to 2 bases, leaving 6 bases not matched to a gene. The CDR3 sequence is 16 residues long. The chain's CDR3 is CASSQGTGVKTYEQYF. The CDR3 DNA is TGTGCCAGCAGCCAAGGGACAGGGGTTAAGACCTACGAGCAGTACTTC.

This clonotype has at least ten counts. The CDR3 loop reads CASQDKDWDGELFF. As DNA, the CDR3 is TGCGCCAGCCAGGACAAAGATTGGGACGGGGAGCTGTTTTTT. V and J are TRBV5-1 and TRBJ2-2; possible D gene TRBD1, 5 bases. The CDR3 covers 14 residues. Germline V gene lookup returns CDR1 SGHRS and CDR2 YFSETQ. V was pared by 7 bases and J by 7 bases, with 17 bases between.